This TCR beta chain was found in a study of blood T cell repertoires in COVID-19. Turning to the study itself: T cells, B-cell-depleted T cells, or PBMCs provided the cDNA or gDNA that served as material.

Only in-frame clones appear in the TCRdb table, and some are missing; sequencing was by immunoSEQ multiplex PCR. Of 150,000 to 250,000 clones listed, roughly nine tenths are singletons. Per germline, CDR1 KGHSH and CDR2 LQKENI. V lost 3 bases to trimming and J lost 1 base, with 13 bases between them. This CDR3 has 16 amino acids. The study drew participants aged about 18 to 89 years from about two dozen US areas. Symptom resolution, clearance, or two negative PCRs marked the recovered donors of Cohort 3. Sequencing was carried out using PBMCs or T cells enriched from blood (not recorded which). J is TRBJ2-4 and V is TRBV18; maybe TRBD1 (5 bases). This TCR was recovered from a woman in her thirties who had recovered from COVID-19. DNA of the CDR3: TGTGCCAGCTCACCTGAGGCAGGGCGGGCCAAAAACATTCAGTACTTC. Protein sequence: CASSPEAGRAKNIQYF. The full variable domain, rest sourced from reference TRBV18 and TRBJ2-4, is NAGVMQNPRHLVRRRGQEARLRCSPMKGHSHVYWYRQLPEEGLKFMVYLQKENIIDESGMPKERFSAEFPKEGPSILRIQQVVRGDSAAYFCASSPEAGRAKNIQYFGAGTRLSVL.